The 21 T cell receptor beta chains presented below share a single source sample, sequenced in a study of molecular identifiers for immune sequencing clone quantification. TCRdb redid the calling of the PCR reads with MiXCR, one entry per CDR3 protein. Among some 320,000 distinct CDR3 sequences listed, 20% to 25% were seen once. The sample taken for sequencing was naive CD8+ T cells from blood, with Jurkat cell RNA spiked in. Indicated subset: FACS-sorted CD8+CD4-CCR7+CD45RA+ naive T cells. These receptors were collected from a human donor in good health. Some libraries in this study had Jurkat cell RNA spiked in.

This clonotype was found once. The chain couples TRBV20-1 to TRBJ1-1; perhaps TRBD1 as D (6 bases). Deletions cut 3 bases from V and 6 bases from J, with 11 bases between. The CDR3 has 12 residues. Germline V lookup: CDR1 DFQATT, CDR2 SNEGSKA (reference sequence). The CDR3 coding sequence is TGCAGTGCTAGCGGGGGGGCTGCTGAAGCTTTCTTT. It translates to CSASGGAAEAFF.

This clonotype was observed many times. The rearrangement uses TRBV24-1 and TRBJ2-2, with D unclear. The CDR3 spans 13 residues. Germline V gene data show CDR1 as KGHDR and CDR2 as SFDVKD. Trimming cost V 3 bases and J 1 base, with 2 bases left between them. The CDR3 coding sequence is TGTGCCACCAGTGATGTGAACACCGGGGAGCTGTTTTTT. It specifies CATSDVNTGELFF.

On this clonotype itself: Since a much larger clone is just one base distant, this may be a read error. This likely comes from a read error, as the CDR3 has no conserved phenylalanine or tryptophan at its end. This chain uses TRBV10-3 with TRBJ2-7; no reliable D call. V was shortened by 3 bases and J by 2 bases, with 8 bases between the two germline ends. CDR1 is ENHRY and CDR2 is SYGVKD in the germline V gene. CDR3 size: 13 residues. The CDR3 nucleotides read TGTGCCATCAGTGATCCCGGTCCCTACGAGCAGTACCTC. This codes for CAISDPGPYEQYL.

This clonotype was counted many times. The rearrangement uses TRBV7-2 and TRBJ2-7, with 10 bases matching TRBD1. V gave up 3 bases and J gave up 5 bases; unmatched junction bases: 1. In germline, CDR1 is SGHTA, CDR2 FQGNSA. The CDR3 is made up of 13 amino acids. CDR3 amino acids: CASSFDRGHEQYF. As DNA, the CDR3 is TGTGCCAGCAGCTTTGACAGGGGGCACGAGCAGTACTTC.

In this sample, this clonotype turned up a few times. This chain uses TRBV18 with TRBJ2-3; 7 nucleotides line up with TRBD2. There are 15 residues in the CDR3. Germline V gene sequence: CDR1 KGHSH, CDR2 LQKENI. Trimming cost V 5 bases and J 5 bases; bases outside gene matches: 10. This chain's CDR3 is CASSRETRGRDTQYF. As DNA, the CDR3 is TGTGCCAGCTCAAGGGAAACCCGCGGGAGAGATACGCAGTATTTT.

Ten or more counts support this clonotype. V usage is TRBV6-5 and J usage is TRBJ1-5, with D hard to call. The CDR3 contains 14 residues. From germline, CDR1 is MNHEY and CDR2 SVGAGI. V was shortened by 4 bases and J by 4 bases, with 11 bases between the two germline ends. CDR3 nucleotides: TGTGCCAGCAGTTCTGGAGCAGCAAATCAGCCCCAGCATTTT. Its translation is CASSSGAANQPQHF.

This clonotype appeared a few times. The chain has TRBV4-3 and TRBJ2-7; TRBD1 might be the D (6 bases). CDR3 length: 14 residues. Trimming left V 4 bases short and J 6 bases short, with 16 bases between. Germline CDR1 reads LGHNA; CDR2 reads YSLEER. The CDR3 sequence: CASSLSTGLGEQYF. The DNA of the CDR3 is TGCGCCAGCAGCCTATCGACAGGCCTGGGCGAGCAGTACTTC.

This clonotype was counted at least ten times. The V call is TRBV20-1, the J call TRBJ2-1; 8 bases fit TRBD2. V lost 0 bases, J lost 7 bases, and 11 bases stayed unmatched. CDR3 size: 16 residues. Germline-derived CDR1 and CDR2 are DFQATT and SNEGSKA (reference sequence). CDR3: CSARDTVGLAGNEQFF. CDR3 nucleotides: TGCAGTGCTAGAGATACGGTTGGACTAGCAGGAAATGAGCAGTTCTTC.

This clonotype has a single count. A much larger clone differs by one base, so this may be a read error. The CDR3 region is CASSYLWSTEAFF. In nucleotides, the CDR3 is TGTGCCAGCAGTTATTTGTGGAGCACTGAAGCTTTCTTT. The chain carries TRBV6-2 or TRBV6-3 and TRBJ1-1; D is ambiguous. The germline gives CDR1 MNHEY, CDR2 SVGEGT. V was shortened by 3 bases and J by 4 bases, with 9 bases between the two germline ends. This CDR3 is built from 13 residues.

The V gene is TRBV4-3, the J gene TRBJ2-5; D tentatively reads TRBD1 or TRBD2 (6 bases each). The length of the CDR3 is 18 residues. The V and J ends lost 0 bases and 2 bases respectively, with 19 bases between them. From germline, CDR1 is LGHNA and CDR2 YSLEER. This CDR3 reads CASSQDYRGLMEQETQYF. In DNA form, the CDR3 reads TGCGCCAGCAGCCAAGATTACCGGGGGCTGATGGAGCAAGAGACCCAGTACTTC.

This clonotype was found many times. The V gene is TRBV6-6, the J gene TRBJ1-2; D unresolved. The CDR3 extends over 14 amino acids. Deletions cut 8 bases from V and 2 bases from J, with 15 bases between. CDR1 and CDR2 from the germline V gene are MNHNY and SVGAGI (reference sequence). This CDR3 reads CASYFGSGNYGYTF. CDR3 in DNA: TGTGCCAGCTATTTCGGGTCGGGCAACTATGGCTACACCTTC.

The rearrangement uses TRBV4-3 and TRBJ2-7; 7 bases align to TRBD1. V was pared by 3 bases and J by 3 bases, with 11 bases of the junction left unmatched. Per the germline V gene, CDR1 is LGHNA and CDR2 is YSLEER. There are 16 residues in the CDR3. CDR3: CASSQDRSGTVYEQYF. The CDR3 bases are TGCGCCAGCAGCCAGGATAGATCCGGGACAGTCTACGAGCAGTACTTC.

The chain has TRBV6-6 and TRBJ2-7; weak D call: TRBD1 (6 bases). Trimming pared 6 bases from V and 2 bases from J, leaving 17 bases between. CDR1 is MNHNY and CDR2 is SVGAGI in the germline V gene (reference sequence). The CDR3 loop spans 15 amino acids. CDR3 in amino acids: CASSLDMGAPYEQYF. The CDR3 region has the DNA TGTGCCAGCAGCCTCGACATGGGGGCCCCCTACGAGCAGTACTTC.

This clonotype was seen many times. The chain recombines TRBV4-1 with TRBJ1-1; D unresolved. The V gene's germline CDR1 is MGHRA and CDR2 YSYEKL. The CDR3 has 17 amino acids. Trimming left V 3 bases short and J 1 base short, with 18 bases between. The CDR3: CASSHLLSGESNTEAFF. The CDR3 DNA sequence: TGCGCCAGCAGCCATCTATTGTCTGGGGAGTCGAACACTGAAGCTTTCTTT.

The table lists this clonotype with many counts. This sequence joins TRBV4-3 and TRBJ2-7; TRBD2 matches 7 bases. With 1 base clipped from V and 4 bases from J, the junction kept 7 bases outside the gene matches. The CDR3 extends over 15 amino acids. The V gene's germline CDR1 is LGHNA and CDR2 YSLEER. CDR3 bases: TGCGCCAGCAGCCAAGTGTGGGCGGGAGAATACGAGCAGTACTTC. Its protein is CASSQVWAGEYEQYF.

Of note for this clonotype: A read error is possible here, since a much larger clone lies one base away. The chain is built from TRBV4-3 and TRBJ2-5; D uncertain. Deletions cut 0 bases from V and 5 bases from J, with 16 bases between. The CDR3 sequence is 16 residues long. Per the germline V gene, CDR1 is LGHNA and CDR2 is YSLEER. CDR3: CASSQDRALWVETQYF. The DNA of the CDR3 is TGCGCCAGCAGCCAAGATAGAGCCCTCTGGGTGGAGACCCAGTACTTC.

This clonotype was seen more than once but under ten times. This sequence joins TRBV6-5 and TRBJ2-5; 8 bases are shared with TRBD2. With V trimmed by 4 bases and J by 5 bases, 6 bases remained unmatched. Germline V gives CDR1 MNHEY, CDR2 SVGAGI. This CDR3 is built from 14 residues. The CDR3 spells CASSLSGSGETQYF. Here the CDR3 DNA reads TGTGCCAGCAGTTTGAGCGGGAGCGGGGAGACCCAGTACTTC.

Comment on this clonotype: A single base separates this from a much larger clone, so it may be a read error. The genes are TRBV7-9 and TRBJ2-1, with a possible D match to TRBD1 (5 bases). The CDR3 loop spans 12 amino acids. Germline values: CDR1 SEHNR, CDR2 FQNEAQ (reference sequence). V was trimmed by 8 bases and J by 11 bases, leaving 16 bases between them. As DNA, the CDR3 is TGTGCCAGCCTGCTATGGGGCGATAAGCAGTTCTTC. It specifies CASLLWGDKQFF.

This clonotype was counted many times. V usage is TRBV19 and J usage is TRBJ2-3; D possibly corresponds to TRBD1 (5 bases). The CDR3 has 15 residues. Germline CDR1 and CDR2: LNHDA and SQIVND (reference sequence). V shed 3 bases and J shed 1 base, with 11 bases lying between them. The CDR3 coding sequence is TGTGCCAGTAGTATTGGCGCGACAGGCACAGATACGCAGTATTTT. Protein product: CASSIGATGTDTQYF.

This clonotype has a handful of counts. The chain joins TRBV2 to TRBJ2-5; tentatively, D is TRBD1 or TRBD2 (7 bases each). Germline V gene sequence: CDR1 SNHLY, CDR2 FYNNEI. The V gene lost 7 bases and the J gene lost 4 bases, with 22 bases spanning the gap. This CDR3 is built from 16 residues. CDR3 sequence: CASTLSWEGARETQYF. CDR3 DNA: TGTGCCAGCACACTGTCTTGGGAGGGGGCCCGAGAGACCCAGTACTTC.

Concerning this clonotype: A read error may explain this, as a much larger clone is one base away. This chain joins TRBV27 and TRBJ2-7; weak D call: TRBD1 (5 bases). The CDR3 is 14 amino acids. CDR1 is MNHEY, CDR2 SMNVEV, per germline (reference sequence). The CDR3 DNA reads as TGTGCCAGCAGTTTCCCAGGGCCTACCTACGAGCGGTACTTC. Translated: CASSFPGPTYERYF.